This entry is about one T cell receptor (beta chain). Trimming removed 5 bases at V and 3 bases at J, with 13 bases between. CDR1 and CDR2 (germline): LGHNT, FRNRAP. This CDR3 comprises 14 residues. Profiling relied on immunoSEQ multiplex PCR, and the TCRdb table lists in-frame clones only, not all of them. The profile shows fewer than 500,000 clones, roughly four fifths of them singletons. This entry comes from a study of blood T cell repertoires in COVID-19. The TCR originated in a human donor with acute or convalescent COVID-19. The donor label of this sample is uncertain. The sample was peripheral blood. V is TRBV12-5 and J is TRBJ1-1; D is unresolved. CDR3 nucleotide sequence: TGTGCTAGTGGTCCCCGGTCTGTGGACACTGAAGCTTTCTTT. Translating gives CASGPRSVDTEAFF.